These T cell receptor beta chains were read from a single sample in a study of blood T cell repertoires in COVID-19. The assay was immunoSEQ multiplex PCR, and TCRdb's table has in-frame clones only and misses some. This table holds roughly 150,000 clones, roughly 89% found once. Sequenced: peripheral blood. Receptors were obtained from a man between 60 and 70 years old with active or convalescent COVID-19. The CDR3 runs from the conserved cysteine through the conserved F or W. D genes are given only for firm matches. Not all rows give a size; the values are once, few, many and, for expanded clones, a class.

V	size	J	D	CDR3	DNA
TRBV4-2	-	TRBJ1-1	-	CASSQDDRRMGEAFF	TGTGCCAGCAGCCAAGACGACAGGAGAATGGGTGAAGCTTTCTTT
TRBV24-1	once	TRBJ2-7	-	CATSDTRGSYEQYF	TGTGCCACCAGTGATACGCGGGGCTCCTACGAGCAGTACTTC
TRBV19	-	TRBJ2-1	-	CASSMGRGYNEQFF	TGTGCCAGTAGTATGGGCAGGGGTTACAATGAGCAGTTCTTC
TRBV24-1	-	TRBJ2-1	-	CATSDPRDLNNEQFF	TGTGCCACCAGTGATCCCAGGGACTTAAACAATGAGCAGTTCTTC
TRBV4-3	-	TRBJ1-5	-	CASAPRWGGQPQHF	TGCGCCAGCGCCCCCCGGTGGGGGGGCCAGCCCCAGCATTTT
TRBV9	-	TRBJ2-5	TRBD2	CASSVGGRETQYF	TGTGCCAGCAGCGTAGGCGGGAGGGAGACCCAGTACTTC
TRBV6-2/TRBV6-3	-	TRBJ2-7	-	CASSYSRPGSEQYF	TGTGCCAGCAGTTACTCGAGACCCGGGAGCGAGCAGTACTTC
TRBV19	few	TRBJ2-2	-	CASSRESHTGELFF	TGTGCCAGTAGTAGGGAGTCGCACACCGGGGAGCTGTTTTTT
TRBV24-1	-	TRBJ2-3	TRBD1	CASSSGQGYTDTQYF	TGTGCCTCATCGTCGGGACAGGGGTACACAGATACGCAGTATTTT
TRBV5-4	few	TRBJ2-2	TRBD2	CASSPAGAGGRVNTGELFF	TGTGCCAGCAGCCCTGCGGGAGCGGGAGGCCGGGTTAACACCGGGGAGCTGTTTTTT
TRBV9	-	TRBJ2-7	TRBD1	CASSKGQGAREQYF	TGTGCCAGCAGCAAGGGACAGGGGGCGCGGGAGCAGTACTTC
TRBV24-1	-	TRBJ1-4	-	CATSEGDFGKEKLFF	TGTGCCACCAGTGAAGGGGACTTCGGGAAGGAAAAACTGTTTTTT
TRBV4-2	-	TRBJ2-1	-	CASRNFGRAYNEQFF	TGTGCCAGCAGAAACTTTGGTCGAGCCTACAATGAGCAGTTCTTC
TRBV15	-	TRBJ2-3	-	CATSRDRGSSMTDTQYF	TGTGCCACCAGCAGAGATCGGGGGTCGTCGATGACAGATACGCAGTATTTT
TRBV16	-	TRBJ1-5	-	CASSIRGQPGGNQPQHF	TGTGCCAGCAGCATTCGAGGTCAGCCCGGGGGCAATCAGCCCCAGCATTTT
TRBV6-6	-	TRBJ1-1	TRBD1	CASSFISGGVTEAFF	TGTGCCAGCAGTTTTATCTCAGGGGGCGTCACTGAAGCTTTCTTT
TRBV11-2	-	TRBJ2-5	TRBD2	CASSAFVRAGGQETQYF	TGTGCCAGCAGCGCCTTCGTGCGAGCGGGGGGTCAAGAGACCCAGTACTTC
TRBV30	-	TRBJ1-5	-	CAWSVLGRGQPQHF	TGTGCCTGGAGTGTACTTGGAAGGGGTCAGCCCCAGCATTTT
TRBV7-6	-	TRBJ1-6	-	CASSLDVSPGGNSPLHF	TGTGCCAGCAGCTTAGATGTTAGCCCCGGGGGGAACTCACCCCTCCACTTT
TRBV4-2	-	TRBJ2-2	-	CASSQGSGNTGELFF	TGTGCCAGCAGCCAAGGGAGCGGAAACACCGGGGAGCTGTTTTTT
TRBV5-1	-	TRBJ2-5	-	CASSLPRRPIGETQYF	TGCGCCAGCAGCCTACCGAGGCGGCCGATCGGTGAGACCCAGTACTTC
TRBV5-1	-	TRBJ2-5	TRBD2	CASRLLAGGGETQYF	TGCGCCAGCCGACTTCTAGCGGGGGGTGGAGAGACCCAGTACTTC
TRBV7-2	-	TRBJ1-2	TRBD1	CASSSGQGEYGYTF	TGTGCCAGCAGCTCAGGACAGGGGGAGTATGGCTACACCTTC
TRBV19	-	TRBJ2-3	-	CASSRLDDTTDTQYF	TGTGCCAGTAGTAGACTAGACGATACCACAGATACGCAGTATTTT
TRBV19	-	TRBJ1-1	TRBD1	CASSIVSGAGGDTEAFF	TGTGCCAGTAGTATAGTAAGTGGGGCAGGGGGTGACACTGAAGCTTTCTTT
TRBV5-1	once	TRBJ2-3	TRBD1	CASSFRGPPDTQYF	TGCGCCAGCAGCTTCAGGGGGCCCCCAGATACGCAGTATTTT
TRBV11-2	-	TRBJ1-2	-	CASSTRTEDGYTF	TGTGCCAGCAGCACGCGGACAGAGGACGGCTACACCTTC
TRBV18	-	TRBJ1-1	-	CASSPGQGNTEAFF	TGTGCCAGCTCACCGGGCCAGGGGAACACTGAAGCTTTCTTT
TRBV28	-	TRBJ2-3	-	CASSSTDRTPRGDTQYF	TGTGCCAGCAGTTCCACCGACCGGACTCCCAGGGGAGATACGCAGTATTTT
TRBV28	-	TRBJ2-3	TRBD1	CASSLTGGPDTQYF	TGTGCCAGCAGTTTGACAGGGGGGCCAGATACGCAGTATTTT
TRBV6-4	-	TRBJ2-3	TRBD2	CASSVLGLPTDTQYF	TGTGCCAGCAGTGTACTGGGACTACCCACAGATACGCAGTATTTT
TRBV27	-	TRBJ2-2	-	CASSRGPGGELFF	TGTGCCAGCAGTAGAGGGCCTGGCGGGGAGCTGTTTTTT
TRBV10-3	-	TRBJ2-2	TRBD2	CAIKRTSGSTGELFF	TGTGCCATCAAGCGGACTAGCGGGAGCACCGGGGAGCTGTTTTTT
TRBV24-1	-	TRBJ1-2	TRBD1	CATGGQGNYGYTF	TGTGCCACCGGGGGACAGGGCAACTATGGCTACACCTTC
TRBV11-2	once	TRBJ2-2	-	CASSQSSVGELFF	TGTGCCAGCAGCCAATCATCAGTCGGGGAGCTGTTTTTT
TRBV3-1/TRBV3-2	once	TRBJ1-3	TRBD1	CASSRAGQGSGNTIYF	TGTGCCAGCAGCCGAGCGGGACAGGGGTCTGGAAACACCATATATTTT